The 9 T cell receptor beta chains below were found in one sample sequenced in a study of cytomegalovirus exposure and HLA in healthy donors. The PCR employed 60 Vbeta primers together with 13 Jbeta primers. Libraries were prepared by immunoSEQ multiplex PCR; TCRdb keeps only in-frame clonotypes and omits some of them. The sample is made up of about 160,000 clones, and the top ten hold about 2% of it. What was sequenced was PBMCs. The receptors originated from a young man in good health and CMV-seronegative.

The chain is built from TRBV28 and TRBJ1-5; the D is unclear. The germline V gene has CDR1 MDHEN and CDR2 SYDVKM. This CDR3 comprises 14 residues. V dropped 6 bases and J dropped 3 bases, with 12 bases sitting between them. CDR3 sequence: CASRTPGLNQPQHF. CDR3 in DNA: TGTGCCAGCAGGACCCCCGGACTCAATCAGCCCCAGCATTTT. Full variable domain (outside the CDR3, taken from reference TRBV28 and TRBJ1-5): DVKVTQSSRYLVKRTGEKVFLECVQDMDHENMFWYRQDPGLGLRLIYFSYDVKMKEKGDIPEGYSVSREKKERFSLILESASTNQTSMYLCASRTPGLNQPQHFGDGTRLSIL.

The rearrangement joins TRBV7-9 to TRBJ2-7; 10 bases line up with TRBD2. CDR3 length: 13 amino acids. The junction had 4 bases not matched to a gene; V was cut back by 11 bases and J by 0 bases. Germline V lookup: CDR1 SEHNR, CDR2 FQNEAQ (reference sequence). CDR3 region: CASGTSDSYEQYF. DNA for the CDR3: TGTGCCTCTGGGACTAGCGACTCCTACGAGCAGTACTTC.

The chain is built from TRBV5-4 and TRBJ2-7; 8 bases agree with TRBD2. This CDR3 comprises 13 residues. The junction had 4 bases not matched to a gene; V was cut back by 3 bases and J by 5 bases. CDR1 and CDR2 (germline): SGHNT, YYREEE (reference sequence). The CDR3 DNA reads TGTGCCAGCAGCTGGGGACTAGGTGACGAGCAGTACTTC. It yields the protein CASSWGLGDEQYF.

DNA of the CDR3: TGCGCCAGCGGGACAGGGGGCACTGAAGCTTTCTTT. Amino acid sequence: CASGTGGTEAFF. The chain carries TRBV5-1 and TRBJ1-1; 11 positions match TRBD1. V shed 7 bases and J 4 bases; nucleotides not matched to a gene: 0. The CDR3 length is 12 residues. CDR1 is SGHRS, CDR2 YFSETQ, per germline.

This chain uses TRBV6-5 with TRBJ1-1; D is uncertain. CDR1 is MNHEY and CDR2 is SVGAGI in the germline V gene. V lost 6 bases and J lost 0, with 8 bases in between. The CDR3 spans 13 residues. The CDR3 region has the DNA TGTGCCAGCAGCCCCCATTTGAACACTGAAGCTTTCTTT. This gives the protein CASSPHLNTEAFF.

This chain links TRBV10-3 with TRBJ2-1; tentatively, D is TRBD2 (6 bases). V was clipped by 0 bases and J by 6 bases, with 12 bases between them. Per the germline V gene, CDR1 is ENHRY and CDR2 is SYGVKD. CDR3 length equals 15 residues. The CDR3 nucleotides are TGTGCCATCAGTGAGTCCCTCGGTAGCGGCAATGAGCAGTTCTTC. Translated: CAISESLGSGNEQFF.

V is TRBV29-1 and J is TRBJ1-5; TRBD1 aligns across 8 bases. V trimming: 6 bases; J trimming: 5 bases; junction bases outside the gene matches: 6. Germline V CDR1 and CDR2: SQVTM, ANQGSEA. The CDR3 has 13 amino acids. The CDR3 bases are TGCAGCGTAGTCGGACAGGGCGATCAGCCCCAGCATTTT. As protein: CSVVGQGDQPQHF.

As DNA, the CDR3 is TGTGCCAGCTCAGTAGAGGGTAGCAATCAGCCCCAGCATTTT. Translating gives CASSVEGSNQPQHF. The rearrangement uses TRBV6-5 and TRBJ1-5, with D unclear. CDR3 length equals 14 residues. V shed 8 bases and J shed 0 bases, with 11 bases lying between them. Germline values: CDR1 MNHEY, CDR2 SVGAGI.

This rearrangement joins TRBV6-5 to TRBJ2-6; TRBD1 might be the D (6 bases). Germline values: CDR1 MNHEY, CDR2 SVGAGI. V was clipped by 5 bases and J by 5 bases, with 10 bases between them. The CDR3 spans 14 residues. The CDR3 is CASSLDSWANVLTF. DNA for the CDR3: TGTGCCAGCAGTCTGGACAGCTGGGCCAACGTCCTGACTTTC.